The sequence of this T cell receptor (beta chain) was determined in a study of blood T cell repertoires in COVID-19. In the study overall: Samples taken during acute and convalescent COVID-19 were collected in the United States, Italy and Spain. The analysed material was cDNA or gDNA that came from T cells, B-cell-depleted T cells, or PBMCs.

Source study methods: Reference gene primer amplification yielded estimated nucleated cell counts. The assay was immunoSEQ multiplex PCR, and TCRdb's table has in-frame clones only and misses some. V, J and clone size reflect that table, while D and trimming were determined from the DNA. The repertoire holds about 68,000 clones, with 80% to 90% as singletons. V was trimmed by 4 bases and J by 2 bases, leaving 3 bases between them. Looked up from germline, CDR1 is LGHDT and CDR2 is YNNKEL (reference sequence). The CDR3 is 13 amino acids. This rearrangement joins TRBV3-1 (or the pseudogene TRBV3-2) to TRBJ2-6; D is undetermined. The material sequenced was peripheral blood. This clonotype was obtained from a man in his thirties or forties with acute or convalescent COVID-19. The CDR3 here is CASSLAGANVLTF. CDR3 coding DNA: TGTGCCAGCAGCCTAGCTGGGGCCAACGTCCTGACTTTC.